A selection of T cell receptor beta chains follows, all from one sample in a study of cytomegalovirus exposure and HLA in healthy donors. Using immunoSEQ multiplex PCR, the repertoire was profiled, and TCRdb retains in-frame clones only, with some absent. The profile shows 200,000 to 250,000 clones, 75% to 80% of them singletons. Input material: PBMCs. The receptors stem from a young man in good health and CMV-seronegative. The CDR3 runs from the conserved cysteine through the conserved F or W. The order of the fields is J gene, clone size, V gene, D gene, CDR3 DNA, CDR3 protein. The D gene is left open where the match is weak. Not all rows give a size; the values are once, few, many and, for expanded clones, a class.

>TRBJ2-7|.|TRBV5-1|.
TGCGCCAGCAGCTTGGGAGGGCTGTTGGGCTCCTACGAGCAGTACTTC
CASSLGGLLGSYEQYF
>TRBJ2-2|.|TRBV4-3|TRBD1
TGCGCCAGCAGCCGACAGGGGGCGAACACCGGGGAGCTGTTTTTT
CASSRQGANTGELFF
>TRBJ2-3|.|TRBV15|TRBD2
TGTGCCACCAGTCGAGCGGGAGAGGCGCAGTATTTT
CATSRAGEAQYF
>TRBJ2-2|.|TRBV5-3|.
TGTGCCAGAAGCTTACACCACCGGGTGGGAGTCCGGACCGGGGAGCTGTTTTTT
CARSLHHRVGVRTGELFF
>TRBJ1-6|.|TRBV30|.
TGTGCCTGGAGCTCGACAAGGGGGAATTCACCCCTCCACTTT
CAWSSTRGNSPLHF
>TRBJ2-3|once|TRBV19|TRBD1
TGTGCCAGTAGTGGACAGACAGGGGCAGATACGCAGTATTTT
CASSGQTGADTQYF
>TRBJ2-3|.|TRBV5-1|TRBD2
TGCGCCAGCACCATCGGACTAGCGGGAGGGAGCACAGATACGCAGTATTTT
CASTIGLAGGSTDTQYF
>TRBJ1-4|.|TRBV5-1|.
TGCGCCAGCAGCGCGGACAGTGTTTGGACTAATGAAAAACTGTTTTTT
CASSADSVWTNEKLFF
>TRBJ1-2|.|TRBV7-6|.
TGTGCCAGCAGCTGGAGGACGGAAGCTAACTATGGCTACACCTTC
CASSWRTEANYGYTF
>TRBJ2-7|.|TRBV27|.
TGTGCCAGCAGTCGAAGCGGAACCTACGAGCAGTACTTC
CASSRSGTYEQYF
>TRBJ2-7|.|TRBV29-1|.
TGCAGCGTTGAAGCCGCAGGGACTGGCGAGCAGTACTTC
CSVEAAGTGEQYF
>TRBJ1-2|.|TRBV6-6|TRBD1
TGTGCCAGCACTAGACAGGGGTTGCATGGCTACACCTTC
CASTRQGLHGYTF
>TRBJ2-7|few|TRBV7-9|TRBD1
TGTGCCAGCAGCTCCCAGGGACAGGGGGGCTCCTACGAGCAGTACTTC
CASSSQGQGGSYEQYF
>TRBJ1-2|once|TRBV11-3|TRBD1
TGTGCCAGCAGCCGGACAGGAGTCGAAGGCTACACCTTC
CASSRTGVEGYTF
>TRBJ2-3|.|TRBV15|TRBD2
TGTGCCACCAGCTTGTCGGGGGGAGGTTCATTAGATACGCAGTATTTT
CATSLSGGGSLDTQYF
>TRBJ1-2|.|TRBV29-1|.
TGCAGCGTTGATCTGAGACAGGAGAGCTATGGCTACACCTTC
CSVDLRQESYGYTF
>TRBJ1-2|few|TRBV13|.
TGTGCCAGCAGCTTAGTTCTAGGGAGTGGAGGCTACACCTTC
CASSLVLGSGGYTF
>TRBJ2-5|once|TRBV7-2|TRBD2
TGTGCCAGCAGCTCCCAGCGGGGGGGCCAAGAGACCCAGTACTTC
CASSSQRGGQETQYF
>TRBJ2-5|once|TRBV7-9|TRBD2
TGTGCCAGCAGCTTAATGCGGGGGACTAGCGGGGTCCGGGAGACCCAGTACTTC
CASSLMRGTSGVRETQYF
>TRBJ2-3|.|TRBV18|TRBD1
TGTGCCAGCTCACCACAGGGGGCCGATACGCAGTATTTT
CASSPQGADTQYF
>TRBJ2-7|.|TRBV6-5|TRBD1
TGTGCCAGCAGTTACTCAGGACAGGGCTCCTACGAGCAGTACTTC
CASSYSGQGSYEQYF
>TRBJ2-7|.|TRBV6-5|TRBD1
TGTGCCAGCAGTTACGGGACAGGGTCGGGCGAGCAGTACTTC
CASSYGTGSGEQYF
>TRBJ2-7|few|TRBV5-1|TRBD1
TGCGCCAGCAGCTTGGGACAGGGCCTCGCCAGGGGGCAGTACTTC
CASSLGQGLARGQYF
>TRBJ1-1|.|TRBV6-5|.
TGTGCCAGCAGTTGGACCCGGGAGACCCGGGAGGCTTTCTTT
CASSWTRETREAFF
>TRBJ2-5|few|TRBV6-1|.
TGTGCCAGCAGTGAACAGACAGCCAAGGAAGAGACCCAGTACTTC
CASSEQTAKEETQYF
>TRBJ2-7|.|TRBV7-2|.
TGTACCAGCAGCGAGACAGGAACCTACGAGCAGTACTTC
CTSSETGTYEQYF
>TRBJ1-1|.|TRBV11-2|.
TGTGCCAGCAGCCCAACAGGGAGTCGTGAAGCTTTCTTT
CASSPTGSREAFF
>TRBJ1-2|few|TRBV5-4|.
TGTGCCAGCAGCTTGGCAGGGGCCGATGCTAACTATGGCTACACCTTC
CASSLAGADANYGYTF
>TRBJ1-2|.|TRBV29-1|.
TGCAGCGTTGTTCAGGGAACGCCTGGCTACACCTTC
CSVVQGTPGYTF
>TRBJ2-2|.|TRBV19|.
TGTGCCAGTACTTCTGCTCATGCATCAGACACCGGGGAGCTGTTTTTT
CASTSAHASDTGELFF
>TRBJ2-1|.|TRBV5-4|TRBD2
TGTGCCAGCAGCCCAAAGACCGGGGGGGCTCCATATGAGCAGTTCTTC
CASSPKTGGAPYEQFF
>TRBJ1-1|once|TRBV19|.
TGTGCCAGTAGTATAGATCTGGAGGGGACTGAAGCTTTCTTT
CASSIDLEGTEAFF
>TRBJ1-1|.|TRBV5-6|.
TGTGCCAGCAGCATAGGACAGCTTGAAGCTTTCTTT
CASSIGQLEAFF
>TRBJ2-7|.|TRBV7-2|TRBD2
TGTGCCAGCAGCTTACCGGGACTAGCGGGGAGCCCCTACGAGCAGTACTTC
CASSLPGLAGSPYEQYF
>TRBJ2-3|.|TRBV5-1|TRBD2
TGCGCCAGCAGCTCGGGACTATACACAGATACGCAGTATTTT
CASSSGLYTDTQYF
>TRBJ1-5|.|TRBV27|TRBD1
TGTGCCAGCAGTTCAGGGGGAAGCAATCAGCCCCAGCATTTT
CASSSGGSNQPQHF
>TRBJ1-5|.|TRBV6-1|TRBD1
TGTGCCAGCAGTGATCAGGGACAGGTGTGGGGGTTGGACAATCAGCCCCAGCATTTT
CASSDQGQVWGLDNQPQHF
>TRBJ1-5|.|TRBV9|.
TGTGCCAGCAGCCCGGCAGGGGTTGGCAATCAGCCCCAGCATTTT
CASSPAGVGNQPQHF
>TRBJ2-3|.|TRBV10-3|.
TGTGCCATCAGTGGGGGGAAACAGGGCGAAACAGATACGCAGTATTTT
CAISGGKQGETDTQYF
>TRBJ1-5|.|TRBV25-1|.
TGTGCCAGCAGTGCTCCTGGCAATCAGCCCCAGCATTTT
CASSAPGNQPQHF
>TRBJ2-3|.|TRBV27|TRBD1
TGTGCCAGCAGTTTATCCACCGGGACAGGGGGTTCAGATACGCAGTATTTT
CASSLSTGTGGSDTQYF
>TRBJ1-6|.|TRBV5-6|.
TGTGCCAGCAGCTTTCTCGTACAGGATAATTCACCCCTCCACTTT
CASSFLVQDNSPLHF
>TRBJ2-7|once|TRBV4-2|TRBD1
TGTGCCAGCAGCCGGGGACAGGCCCCCTACGAGCAGTACTTC
CASSRGQAPYEQYF
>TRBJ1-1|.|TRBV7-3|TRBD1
TGTGCCAGCAGCTTAGGCAGGGGGCCCCCCTTGAACACTGAAGCTTTCTTT
CASSLGRGPPLNTEAFF